The clone carrying this TCR beta chain was seen a single time. As yet, its antigen is unknown. The repertoire was sequenced with immunoSEQ multiplex PCR; TCRdb's copy has only in-frame clones and lacks some. The sample has over 75,000 clones; 85% to 95% are singletons. This specimen comes from a study of OX40 agonist ivuxolimab in advanced cancers. General study findings and limits: Clonal expansion was seen in CD4+ and CD8+ blood T cells by week 6 at 0.1 to 3.0 mg/kg.

The J segment lost 8 bases and the V segment lost 2 bases, leaving 2 bases of the junction unmatched. The germline gives CDR1 SGHDT, CDR2 YYEEEE. This CDR3 contains 12 residues. This receptor was identified in an adult with an advanced solid tumor such as melanoma, head and neck, liver or kidney cancer. J is TRBJ1-2 and V is TRBV5-6; 8 nucleotides agree with TRBD1. The sequencing here drew on CD4+ or CD8+ T cells sorted from blood, taken in a trial of the OX40 agonist ivuxolimab. CDR3 bases: TGTGCCAGCAGCTTCGGGACAGGAGGCTACACCTTC. This sequence encodes CASSFGTGGYTF. Together with reference TRBV5-6 and TRBJ1-2, the CDR3 gives the full variable domain: DAGVTQSPTHLIKTRGQQVTLRCSPKSGHDTVSWYQQALGQGPQFIFQYYEEEERQRGNFPDRFSGHQFPNYSSELNVNALLLGDSALYLCASSFGTGGYTFGSGTRLTVV.